Listed below are T cell receptor beta chains from one sample, sequenced in a study of T cells in Graves' hyperthyroidism and ophthalmopathy. A single record per CDR3 protein comes from TCRdb applying MiXCR to the multiplex PCR reads. Of 800,000 or so distinct CDR3 sequences listed, 35% to 40% were seen once; the top ten hold about 9%. Sample: blood. The receptors stem from a man in his late teens or twenties with Graves' hyperthyroidism. The CDR3 runs from the conserved cysteine through the conserved F or W. The order of the fields is V gene, J gene, CDR3 length, CDR3 protein.

TRBV9	TRBJ2-5	14	CASSVVPFGETQYF
TRBV20-1	TRBJ1-6	13	CSATRVVGSPLHF
TRBV25-1	TRBJ2-5	11	CASDGGETQYF
TRBV19	TRBJ2-7	14	CASSKREASYEQYF
TRBV7-2	TRBJ2-2	14	CASSQVGSTGELFF
TRBV7-9	TRBJ2-7	15	CASSEWEAPTKEQYF
TRBV7-9	TRBJ2-2	16	CASSLRAGVSSGELFF
TRBV20-1	TRBJ2-7	13	CSVPTGHPYEQYF
TRBV6-5	TRBJ1-1	13	CASSSTLDTEAFF
TRBV2	TRBJ2-5	15	CASSQDGLPGETQYF
TRBV19	TRBJ2-7	15	CASSIQAGGPSEQYF
TRBV24-1	TRBJ1-1	15	CASSLSRDSRTEAFF
TRBV5-6	TRBJ1-1	15	CASSLGGRMNTEAFF
TRBV6-4	TRBJ1-2	12	CAPRRGADGYTF
TRBV10-2	TRBJ1-3	16	CASSESEGRSGNTIYF
TRBV12-3/TRBV12-4	TRBJ1-4	16	CASSPDGGAGNEKLFF